This TCR beta chain was documented in a study of human T cells and chemical hapten exposure. This clonotype was found a few times. With 5 bases removed from V and 6 bases from J, the gap between germline ends came to 10 bases. CDR3 size: 14 residues. Germline V gene lookup returns CDR1 KGHDR and CDR2 SFDVKD. Time point indicated: pre-sensitization, week 0. Documented treatment: therapeutic diphenylcyclopropenone sensitization with weekly scalp DPC. Donation of samples came from alopecia patients who were 18 to 70 years old and suitable for DPC. Total RNA was extracted from unfractionated whole blood. The library tagged individual cDNA molecules with unique molecular identifiers. Original handling: Samples ranged from roughly 23,224 to 690,600 TCRs, with a median of 95,638. Each CDR3 protein is one row after TCRdb ran MiXCR on the RACE reads. The V and J calls were not made by the authors but by TCRdb's processing. In the table there are 300,000 to 450,000 distinct CDR3 sequences, roughly 6% of which are singletons.

The genes are TRBV24-1 and TRBJ1-6; D ambiguous. The source is a woman aged 18-30 years with alopecia areata. Some clones in this sample may be carry-over from other donors' samples. This specimen was whole blood, taken in connection with sensitization to the hapten diphenylcyclopropenone (DPC). As DNA, the CDR3 is TGTGCCACCAGTGCCGGACTGCTTAATTCACCCCTCCACTTT. As protein: CATSAGLLNSPLHF.